The 31 T cell receptor beta chains below all came from one sample that was sequenced in a study of cytomegalovirus exposure and HLA in healthy donors. The protocol was immunoSEQ multiplex PCR, while the TCRdb copy is restricted to in-frame clones and leaves out a portion. The table has fewer than 350,000 clones, 88% seen once. Sequenced: PBMCs. These receptor sequences come from a woman younger than 35 in good health and CMV-seronegative.

The chain recombines TRBV27 with TRBJ1-5, with a tentative D call TRBD1 (5 bases). Trimming shortened V by 4 bases and J by 7 bases, and 20 bases separated the two germline ends. Germline lookup yields CDR1 MNHEY and CDR2 SMNVEV (reference sequence). The CDR3 has 16 residues. This CDR3 is CASSSIPRAYEQPQHF. The CDR3 DNA reads TGTGCCAGCAGTTCCATCCCCAGGGCGTACGAACAGCCCCAGCATTTT.

The rearrangement uses TRBV20-1 and TRBJ2-7; TRBD2 is a possible D gene (5 bases). V was clipped by 6 bases and J by 6 bases, with 12 bases between them. The CDR3 spans 11 residues. Germline CDR1 is DFQATT and CDR2 is SNEGSKA (reference sequence). CDR3 loop: CSADQRGEQYF. CDR3 bases: TGCAGTGCCGATCAACGGGGCGAGCAGTACTTC.

This chain's CDR3 is CASSEETSIYEQYF. In DNA form, the CDR3 reads TGTGCCAGCAGTGAGGAGACTAGTATCTACGAGCAGTACTTC. The genes are TRBV2 and TRBJ2-7, with D possibly TRBD2 on 6 matching bases. The V and J ends lost 3 bases and 3 bases respectively, with 12 bases between them. Germline V gene lookup returns CDR1 SNHLY and CDR2 FYNNEI. CDR3 length: 14 residues.

The chain uses TRBV27 and TRBJ2-2; D possibly corresponds to TRBD1 (6 bases). The CDR3 spans 18 residues. The germline V and J ends were trimmed by 6 bases and 0 bases, with 20 bases remaining between them. Germline V gene sequence: CDR1 MNHEY, CDR2 SMNVEV (reference sequence). As DNA, the CDR3 is TGTGCCAGCAGCCTTAGGGCCTGGACAGAGACGAACACCGGGGAGCTGTTTTTT. This gives the protein CASSLRAWTETNTGELFF.

The sample holds one count of this clone. V is TRBV27 and J is TRBJ2-7; D perhaps matches TRBD2 (6 bases). CDR1 is MNHEY and CDR2 is SMNVEV in the germline V gene (reference sequence). With 6 bases removed from V and 2 bases from J, the gap between germline ends came to 17 bases. This CDR3 comprises 15 residues. CDR3 in DNA: TGTGCCAGCAGCCTTGGGCGGGGCGGTACCTACGAGCAGTACTTC. It specifies CASSLGRGGTYEQYF.

The chain carries TRBV4-1 and TRBJ2-3; 9 positions agree with TRBD2. The CDR3 is 18 residues long. Trimming took 6 bases from V and 2 from J; bases not matched to a gene: 15. Looked up from germline, CDR1 is MGHRA and CDR2 is YSYEKL. Here the CDR3 reads CASRHRPLASGTTDTQYF. CDR3 bases: TGCGCCAGCAGACACCGCCCCCTGGCTAGCGGGACCACAGATACGCAGTATTTT.

The gene calls are TRBV18 and TRBJ1-2; tentative D call: TRBD1 (6 bases). CDR3 length equals 16 residues. Germline values: CDR1 KGHSH, CDR2 LQKENI. V lost 3 bases and J lost 9, with 23 bases in between. The CDR3 bases are TGTGCCAGCTCACCGCTTTCCCGGGCAAAGGGGGATAGCTACACCTTC. The encoded protein is CASSPLSRAKGDSYTF.

The chain recombines TRBV19 with TRBJ1-6; 7 positions agree with TRBD1. The CDR3 has 15 residues. Germline V gene sequence: CDR1 LNHDA, CDR2 SQIVND (reference sequence). Trimming removed 4 bases from V and 6 bases from J; junction bases left unmatched: 6. CDR3 sequence reads: CASSNRQGSNSPLHF. The CDR3 nucleotides read TGTGCCAGTAGTAACAGACAGGGAAGTAATTCACCCCTCCACTTT.

The genes are TRBV25-1 and TRBJ2-3, with 7 bases aligning to TRBD2. The length of the CDR3 is 17 residues. The V segment lost 0 bases and the J segment 5 bases; nucleotides outside the gene matches: 11. CDR1 and CDR2 (germline): MGHDK, SYGVNS. The CDR3 region has the DNA TGTGCCAGCAGTGAATATATGGGGCGGGAGCCGGTAGATACGCAGTATTTT. It specifies CASSEYMGREPVDTQYF.

This chain joins TRBV30 and TRBJ2-5; tentative D call: TRBD2 (5 bases). CDR1 GTSNPN and CDR2 SVGIG come from the germline V gene (reference sequence). The CDR3 is made up of 17 amino acids. V dropped 0 bases and J dropped 5 bases, with 22 bases sitting between them. In nucleotides, the CDR3 is TGTGCCTGGAGTGTATTTCGATCCAGAGGGCCGAGTGAGACCCAGTACTTC. Translating gives CAWSVFRSRGPSETQYF.

The chain couples TRBV18 to TRBJ1-2; TRBD1 matches at 7 bases. With 3 bases clipped from V and 7 bases from J, the junction kept 5 bases outside the gene matches. CDR3 size: 13 residues. Germline CDR1 and CDR2: KGHSH and LQKENI. CDR3 in amino acids: CASSPDRVVGYTF. The DNA for the CDR3 is TGTGCCAGCTCACCCGACAGGGTTGTTGGCTACACCTTC.

The CDR3 is CASSLGSGLLPYEQYF. In DNA form, the CDR3 reads TGTGCCAGCAGTTTGGGATCAGGGCTCCTTCCCTACGAGCAGTACTTC. This chain links TRBV28 with TRBJ2-7; D might be TRBD1 (5 bases). Trimming cost V 3 bases and J 2 bases, with 17 bases left between them. Per germline, CDR1 MDHEN and CDR2 SYDVKM. The CDR3 is made up of 16 amino acids.

CDR3 residues: CASSLPDRDTEAFF. DNA for the CDR3: TGTGCCAGCAGTTTACCCGACAGGGACACTGAAGCTTTCTTT. The chain links TRBV28 to TRBJ1-1, with TRBD1 matching 7 bases. With 2 bases clipped from V and 3 bases from J, the junction kept 3 bases outside the gene matches. CDR1 is MDHEN, CDR2 SYDVKM, per germline. There are 14 residues in the CDR3. Based on the CDR3 plus reference TRBV28 and TRBJ1-1, the full variable domain is DVKVTQSSRYLVKRTGEKVFLECVQDMDHENMFWYRQDPGLGLRLIYFSYDVKMKEKGDIPEGYSVSREKKERFSLILESASTNQTSMYLCASSLPDRDTEAFFGQGTRLTVV.

This clone was recorded only once. This chain links TRBV9 with TRBJ1-2, with 8 bases matching TRBD1. Per germline, CDR1 SGDLS and CDR2 YYNGEE. The CDR3 contains 15 residues. Germline trimming cut 3 bases from V and 5 bases from J; bases unmatched to any gene: 9. The CDR3 DNA follows: TGTGCCAGCAGCGGGGAGAGTAGGACAGGGTATGGCTACACCTTC. It yields the protein CASSGESRTGYGYTF.

This sequence joins TRBV5-1 and TRBJ2-1; TRBD2 matches at 9 bases. The CDR3 runs 19 residues. Trimming took 1 base from V and 5 from J; bases not matched to a gene: 16. Germline-derived CDR1 and CDR2 are SGHRS and YFSETQ. The CDR3 protein is CASSLSLWREGETHNEQFF. The DNA of the CDR3 is TGCGCCAGCAGCTTGTCACTTTGGCGGGAGGGAGAAACTCACAATGAGCAGTTCTTC.

The V gene is TRBV6-5, the J gene TRBJ2-7; 10 nucleotides agree with TRBD2. After removal of 2 bases from V and 2 bases from J, the junction contained 6 bases not matched to a gene. Germline-derived CDR1 and CDR2 are MNHEY and SVGAGI. The CDR3 totals 16 residues. Written as DNA, the CDR3 is TGTGCCAGCAGTTACACCCAACTAGCGGGACCCTACGAGCAGTACTTC. Translated, it gives CASSYTQLAGPYEQYF.

This chain links TRBV6-5 with TRBJ1-1, with D possibly being TRBD1 (6 bases). The V gene lost 5 bases and the J gene lost 3 bases, with 16 bases spanning the gap. CDR3 length: 15 amino acids. Looked up from germline, CDR1 is MNHEY and CDR2 is SVGAGI. The CDR3 loop reads CASSPRGGEHTEAFF. CDR3 DNA: TGTGCCAGCAGTCCCCGAGGGGGGGAGCACACTGAAGCTTTCTTT.

The CDR3 coding sequence is TGCGCCAGCAGCTTGAGTGTGGACTCCGGGCAGTACTTC. Translated, it gives CASSLSVDSGQYF. The J gene is TRBJ2-7, the V gene TRBV5-1, with D perhaps matching TRBD2 (5 bases). V shed 1 base and J shed 9 bases, with 14 bases lying between them. Germline CDR1 is SGHRS and CDR2 is YFSETQ. CDR3 length equals 13 residues.

The chain joins TRBV5-8 to TRBJ2-3; D is possibly TRBD1 (6 bases). With 4 bases removed from V and 3 bases from J, the gap between germline ends came to 24 bases. The CDR3 loop spans 18 amino acids. CDR1 is SGHTS, CDR2 YDEGEE, per germline. CDR3 coding DNA: TGTGCCAGCAGCCAGCCCCTACAGGGCTGGGGTACTACAGATACGCAGTATTTT. Amino acid sequence: CASSQPLQGWGTTDTQYF.

V usage is TRBV6-6 and J usage is TRBJ2-7, with TRBD1 identical over 7 bases. Germline assignment: CDR1 MNHNY and CDR2 SVGAGI (reference sequence). The trim removed 4 bases at V and 1 base at J, leaving 4 bases unmatched. This CDR3 has 14 amino acids. The CDR3 DNA reads TGTGCCAGCAGTTTACAGGGGAGATCCTACGAGCAGTACTTC. Amino acid sequence: CASSLQGRSYEQYF.

This chain links TRBV6-6 with TRBJ2-7, with D perhaps TRBD1 (6 bases). Trimming took off 3 bases at V and 0 bases at J, with 15 bases between the two ends. This CDR3 comprises 16 residues. Germline lookup yields CDR1 MNHNY and CDR2 SVGAGI (reference sequence). CDR3 bases: TGTGCCAGCAGTTATATGGGGGCCCCGAGCTCCTACGAGCAGTACTTC. It codes for CASSYMGAPSSYEQYF.

V gene TRBV11-2 combines with J gene TRBJ2-7; D is undetermined. The CDR3 is 16 residues long. Germline assignment: CDR1 SGHAT and CDR2 FQNNGV. V was clipped by 0 bases and J by 0 bases, with 12 bases between them. This chain's CDR3 is CASSLDRQALSYEQYF. CDR3 DNA: TGTGCCAGCAGCTTAGATCGGCAGGCCCTCTCCTACGAGCAGTACTTC.

This chain joins TRBV29-1 and TRBJ1-2; possibly TRBD1 for D (5 bases). Germline V gives CDR1 SQVTM, CDR2 ANQGSEA. The length of the CDR3 is 13 residues. Trimming cost V 6 bases and J 4 bases, with 15 bases left between them. The CDR3 bases are TGCAGCGTCAAAAACGCAGGGATCTATGGCTACACCTTC. The encoded protein is CSVKNAGIYGYTF. Full variable domain (missing parts from reference TRBV29-1 and TRBJ1-2): SAVISQKPSRDICQRGTSLTIQCQVDSQVTMMFWYRQQPGQSLTLIATANQGSEATYESGFVIDKFPISRPNLTFSTLTVSNMSPEDSSIYLCSVKNAGIYGYTFGSGTRLTVV.

The chain has TRBV19 and TRBJ2-3, with D maybe TRBD1 (6 bases). V dropped 6 bases and J dropped 5 bases, with 15 bases sitting between them. This CDR3 is built from 14 residues. CDR1 and CDR2 from the germline V gene are LNHDA and SQIVND (reference sequence). CDR3 region: CASRAAPGVDTQYF. CDR3 nucleotide sequence: TGTGCCAGTAGGGCGGCCCCAGGGGTAGATACGCAGTATTTT.

The chain links TRBV2 to TRBJ2-1, with TRBD2 as a possible D gene (5 bases). V lost 2 bases, J lost 8 bases, and 13 bases lay in between. CDR1 SNHLY and CDR2 FYNNEI come from the germline V gene. The CDR3 covers 14 residues. Here the CDR3 DNA reads TGTGCCAGCAGTGAATTAATAGGCGGGCATGAGCAGTTCTTC. Translating it yields CASSELIGGHEQFF.

This clone was recorded a few times. The chain carries TRBV6-5 and TRBJ1-2; tentatively, D is TRBD1 (5 bases). The germline V and J ends were trimmed by 7 bases and 9 bases, with 18 bases remaining between them. The germline gives CDR1 MNHEY, CDR2 SVGAGI. This CDR3 has 13 residues. CDR3 in DNA: TGTGCCAGCAAAGCCGCGGGGCGAGGGAGCTACACCTTC. It yields the protein CASKAAGRGSYTF.

A single count supports this clone. V gene TRBV4-1 combines with J gene TRBJ2-3; TRBD2 aligns across 10 bases. Germline assignment: CDR1 MGHRA and CDR2 YSYEKL. CDR3 length: 16 residues. After removal of 3 bases from V and 4 bases from J, the junction contained 7 bases not matched to a gene. The CDR3 here is CASSHTLAGVSDTQYF. For the CDR3, the DNA is TGCGCCAGCAGCCATACCCTAGCGGGAGTGTCAGATACGCAGTATTTT.

This chain links TRBV5-1 with TRBJ2-6; D is unresolved. The germline V gene encodes CDR1 SGHRS and CDR2 YFSETQ. Trimming pared 4 bases from V and 7 bases from J, leaving 15 bases between. The CDR3 extends over 15 amino acids. The DNA for the CDR3 is TGCGCCAGCAGCCCTTCTGCGGTACCAGCCAACGTCCTGACTTTC. This translates into CASSPSAVPANVLTF. Using reference TRBV5-1 and TRBJ2-6 for the parts outside the CDR3, the full variable domain is KAGVTQTPRYLIKTRGQQVTLSCSPISGHRSVSWYQQTPGQGLQFLFEYFSETQRNKGNFPGRFSGRQFSNSRSEMNVSTLELGDSALYLCASSPSAVPANVLTFGAGSRLTVL.

The chain carries TRBV4-3 and TRBJ2-1; 9 bases line up with TRBD2. Trimming took 1 base from V and 4 from J; bases not matched to a gene: 5. The germline V gene has CDR1 LGHNA and CDR2 YSLEER. This CDR3 has 16 residues. The CDR3 loop is CASSQALAGDYNEQFF. DNA of the CDR3: TGCGCCAGCAGCCAAGCTTTAGCGGGAGATTACAATGAGCAGTTCTTC.

The CDR3 coding sequence is TGTGCCAGCAGCTCGACAGGCCTCGGCTACGAGCAGTACTTC. It is translated as CASSSTGLGYEQYF. This chain links TRBV5-6 with TRBJ2-7, with D maybe TRBD1 (6 bases). From germline, CDR1 is SGHDT and CDR2 YYEEEE. This CDR3 is 14 amino acids long. V was cut by 3 bases and J by 3 bases, with 13 bases left in between.

The rearrangement joins TRBV28 to TRBJ1-2; a weak D match, TRBD1 (6 bases). The CDR3 covers 14 residues. CDR1 is MDHEN, CDR2 SYDVKM, per germline. The V gene lost 6 bases and the J gene lost 4 bases, with 15 bases spanning the gap. CDR3 nucleotides: TGTGCCAGCAGCTCTATGGACAGCCGCTATGGCTACACCTTC. It translates to CASSSMDSRYGYTF.